The entry that follows covers one TCR beta chain sequence. Germline CDR1 and CDR2: MGHRA and YSYEKL. The CDR3 length is 15 residues. The V end lost 1 base, the J end lost 4 bases, and 11 bases lay between the germline ends. This entry comes from a study of blood T cell repertoires in COVID-19. Study-wide context: The origin of the acute and convalescent COVID-19 samples was the United States, Italy and Spain.

The method was immunoSEQ multiplex PCR; TCRdb's version includes in-frame clones alone and lacks a portion of them. The sample carries approximately 59,000 clones, roughly three quarters recorded once. Source material: peripheral blood. The receptor comes from a man at least 80 years old with acute or convalescent COVID-19. This rearrangement joins TRBV4-1 to TRBJ1-3; possible D gene TRBD1, 5 bases. The CDR3: CASSQVQGDGNTIYF. The CDR3 DNA follows: TGCGCCAGCAGCCAAGTTCAGGGCGACGGAAACACCATATATTTT.